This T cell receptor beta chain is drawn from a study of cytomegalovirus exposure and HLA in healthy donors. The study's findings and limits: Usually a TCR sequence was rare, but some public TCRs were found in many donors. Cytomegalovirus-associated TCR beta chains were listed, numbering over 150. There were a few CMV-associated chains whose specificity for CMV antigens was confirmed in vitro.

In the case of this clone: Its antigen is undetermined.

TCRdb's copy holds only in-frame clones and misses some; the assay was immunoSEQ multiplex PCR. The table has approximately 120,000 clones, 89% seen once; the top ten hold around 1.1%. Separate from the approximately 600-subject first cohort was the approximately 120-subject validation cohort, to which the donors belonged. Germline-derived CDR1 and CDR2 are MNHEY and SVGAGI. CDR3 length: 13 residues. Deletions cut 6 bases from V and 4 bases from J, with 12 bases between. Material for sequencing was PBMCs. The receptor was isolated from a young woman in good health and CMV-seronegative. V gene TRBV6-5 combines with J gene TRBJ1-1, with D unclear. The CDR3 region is CASSRRVSTEAFF. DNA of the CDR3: TGTGCCAGCAGCCGCCGGGTGAGCACTGAAGCTTTCTTT.